Following are 6 T cell receptor beta chains from one sample sequenced in a study of T-cell memory formation after mild COVID-19. TCRdb re-analysed the 5' RACE reads in MiXCR, keeping a single row per CDR3 protein. The table has about 110,000 distinct CDR3 sequences, 15% to 20% seen once. Sequencing input: PBMCs or a T cell subset sorted from them (not recorded which). The source of these receptors is a man younger than 35 who had mild COVID-19 (a few samples of this study predate the infection). Cell type and time point are not known.

The rearrangement joins TRBV28 to TRBJ1-1; D is perhaps TRBD1 (6 bases). Germline V CDR1 and CDR2: MDHEN, SYDVKM. The CDR3 sequence is 15 residues long. V lost 4 bases, J lost 5 bases, and 17 bases lay in between. CDR3 nucleotides: TGTGCCAGCAGTTCGGGCGGGCCCACAGGGACTGAAGCTTTCTTT. Its translation is CASSSGGPTGTEAFF.

The CDR3 is CASILRPGQGVIEQFF. For the CDR3, the DNA is TGTGCCAGCATCCTCCGTCCTGGACAGGGGGTCATTGAGCAGTTCTTC. The chain is built from TRBV27 and TRBJ2-1, with 10 bases matching TRBD1. The CDR3 runs 16 residues. Germline-derived CDR1 and CDR2 are MNHEY and SMNVEV (reference sequence). V lost 7 bases to trimming and J lost 9 bases; unmatched junction nucleotides: 15.

This clonotype was detected only a few times. This chain links TRBV5-1 with TRBJ2-1, with TRBD1 identical over 7 bases. Germline V gives CDR1 SGHRS, CDR2 YFSETQ. The junction had 3 bases not matched to a gene; V was cut back by 4 bases and J by 8 bases. The CDR3 sequence is 12 residues long. CDR3 in DNA: TGCGCCAGCAGCCGACAGGGAGATGAGCAGTTCTTC. It codes for CASSRQGDEQFF.

This clonotype occurred many times. The chain joins TRBV6-2 or TRBV6-3 to TRBJ2-1; D uncertain. Trimming took 2 bases from V and 3 from J, leaving 14 bases between them. This CDR3 is 16 amino acids long. Per the germline V gene, CDR1 is MNHEY and CDR2 is SVGEGT. CDR3 amino acids: CASSYLSARYYNEQFF. The CDR3 DNA is TGTGCCAGCAGTTACCTTTCGGCCCGCTACTACAATGAGCAGTTCTTC.

The CDR3 coding sequence is TGTGCCAGCAGTTACGGATCCACAGATACGCAGTATTTT. Protein sequence: CASSYGSTDTQYF. V and J are TRBV27 and TRBJ2-3; no reliable D call. CDR3 length: 13 residues. Trimming left V 4 bases short and J 2 bases short, with 7 bases between. Per germline, CDR1 MNHEY and CDR2 SMNVEV (reference sequence).

The chain couples TRBV5-6 to TRBJ2-3, with TRBD2 identical over 12 bases. CDR1 and CDR2 (germline): SGHDT, YYEEEE. CDR3 length: 15 residues. V trimming: 7 bases; J trimming: 0 bases; junction bases outside the gene matches: 3. This CDR3 reads CASSTSGGSTDTQYF. DNA of the CDR3: TGTGCCAGCTCGACTAGCGGGGGAAGCACAGATACGCAGTATTTT.